This TCR beta chain was sequenced during a study of T cell repertoires in cytomegalovirus infection. Study at large: Based on public TCR beta signatures, there were indications of CMV infection and of a matching HLA type.

TCRdb ran MiXCR on the reads and lists one entry per CDR3 protein. The sample shows some 150,000 distinct CDR3 sequences, 23% of them seen only once. The CDR3 loop spans 13 amino acids. The germline V and J ends were trimmed by 4 bases and 1 base, with 6 bases remaining between them. Germline assignment: CDR1 SGHAT and CDR2 FQNNGV. This clonotype was seen only a few times. The antigen is not known. Findings of the study overall: The study found HLA-C-restricted CMV-specific TCR beta clonotypes dominating the ex vivo response. Totalled public TCR beta family frequency picked out people who carried CMV plus the relevant HLA.

The J gene is TRBJ2-3, the V gene TRBV11-2; no firm D call. The source material was PBMCs. This TCR was sampled from a human donor in good health (CMV status not recorded). Some clones in this sample may be carry-over from other donors' samples. CDR3 sequence reads: CASSWAGTDTQYF. The CDR3 DNA is TGTGCCAGCAGCTGGGCCGGCACAGATACGCAGTATTTT.